What follows are 10 T cell receptor beta chains derived from one specimen sequenced in a study of OX40 agonist ivuxolimab in advanced cancers. TCRdb's table, derived via immunoSEQ multiplex PCR, lists solely in-frame clones and lacks some. The table has roughly 60,000 clones, around 84% seen once. The sequencing here drew on CD4+ or CD8+ T cells sorted from blood, taken in a trial of the OX40 agonist ivuxolimab. The receptors were gathered from an adult with an advanced solid tumor such as melanoma, head and neck, liver or kidney cancer.

This chain joins TRBV5-4 and TRBJ1-1; 7 bases line up with TRBD1. J was trimmed by 1 base and V by 5 bases; bases with no gene match: 17. The CDR3 contains 18 residues. Germline V gene data show CDR1 as SGHNT and CDR2 as YYREEE (reference sequence). CDR3 region: CASRNAWDHNRGNTEAFF. CDR3 sequence (DNA): TGTGCCAGCAGGAATGCTTGGGATCATAACAGGGGGAACACTGAAGCTTTCTTT. The full variable domain, in which reference TRBV5-4 and TRBJ1-1 provide the parts outside the CDR3, is ETGVTQSPTHLIKTRGQQVTLRCSSQSGHNTVSWYQQALGQGPQFIFQYYREEENGRGNFPPRFSGLQFPNYSSELNVNALELDDSALYLCASRNAWDHNRGNTEAFFGQGTRLTVV.

This rearrangement joins TRBV18 to TRBJ2-2; 8 positions match TRBD1. This CDR3 is built from 14 residues. J gave up 7 bases and V 6 bases, and 7 bases lay outside the gene matches. From germline, CDR1 is KGHSH and CDR2 LQKENI. The CDR3 DNA reads TGTGCCAGCTCCGGACAGGGAGTAGACGGGGAGCTGTTTTTT. Its protein is CASSGQGVDGELFF.

Comments on this clone: The junction and the germline gene differ at one end; a read error may be behind it. The chain employs TRBV7-2 and TRBJ1-3; D ambiguous. The germline V gene has CDR1 SGHTA and CDR2 FQGNSA. This CDR3 is 16 amino acids long. The CDR3 nucleotides read TGTGCCAGCACCTTAAATTACCGCCTCTCTGGAAACACCATATATTTT. It specifies CASTLNYRLSGNTIYF.

This chain connects TRBV2 to TRBJ1-6; D gene uncertain. CDR3 size: 15 residues. Germline CDR1 is SNHLY and CDR2 is FYNNEI. V lost 7 bases, J lost 6 bases, and 16 bases lay in between. CDR3 DNA: TGTGCCAGCACCCCAGAGGGTCTGGGTAATTCACCCCTCCACTTT. Its translation is CASTPEGLGNSPLHF.

A single count supports this clone. The rearrangement uses TRBV19 and TRBJ2-1; D is perhaps TRBD1 or TRBD2 (5 bases each). The ends were cut back, 7 bases at V and 8 bases at J, with 18 bases in the middle. Germline V CDR1 and CDR2: LNHDA, SQIVND (reference sequence). The CDR3 runs 14 residues. The CDR3 DNA is TGTGCCAGTAACCGGGACCCCTCTAACGATGAGCAGTTCTTC. It encodes CASNRDPSNDEQFF.

The chain employs TRBV28 and TRBJ2-1, with 8 positions matching TRBD1. With 5 bases clipped from V and 0 bases from J, the junction kept 9 bases outside the gene matches. Germline loops: CDR1 MDHEN, CDR2 SYDVKM. The CDR3 runs to 17 residues. The CDR3 reads CASSNGQGASSYNEQFF. CDR3 in DNA: TGTGCCAGCAGTAATGGACAGGGTGCGAGCTCCTACAATGAGCAGTTCTTC.

The chain couples TRBV7-9 to TRBJ2-7; TRBD2 matches at 7 bases. The germline CDR1 and CDR2 sequences are SEHNR and FQNEAQ (reference sequence). CDR3 length: 15 amino acids. V gave up 2 bases and J gave up 2 bases; unmatched junction bases: 6. CDR3 in DNA: TGTGCCAGCAGCTTAAGGTCTAGCGGACCCTACGAGCAGTACTTC. It translates to CASSLRSSGPYEQYF.

This chain joins TRBV6-6 and TRBJ2-1; D may be TRBD2 (5 bases). Germline CDR1 MNHNY, CDR2 SVGAGI (reference sequence). The CDR3 has 13 amino acids. V lost 2 bases and J 9 bases, leaving 11 bases between the germline ends. In DNA form, the CDR3 reads TGTGCCAGCAGTTACCCCCCCGAGGGTGAGCAGTTCTTC. Protein sequence: CASSYPPEGEQFF.

This sequence joins TRBV29-1 and TRBJ1-4; D may be TRBD1 (5 bases). Trimming cost V 5 bases and J 8 bases, with 24 bases left between them. The germline V gene has CDR1 SQVTM and CDR2 ANQGSEA. CDR3 size: 16 residues. The CDR3 here is CSVTPPEWQGYEKLFF. The CDR3 coding sequence is TGCAGCGTTACACCCCCGGAATGGCAGGGATACGAAAAACTGTTTTTT.

This chain connects TRBV11-3 to TRBJ2-1, with D unclear. V lost 4 bases and J lost 7, with 8 bases in between. This CDR3 comprises 12 residues. Germline loops: CDR1 SGHNT, CDR2 YENEEA. This CDR3 is CASSYASNEQFF. The CDR3 nucleotides are TGTGCCAGCAGCTACGCCTCGAATGAGCAGTTCTTC.